These 27 T cell receptor beta chains were all obtained from the same sample, sequenced in a study of Ad26.COV2.S vaccination and SARS-CoV-2 variants (dated by TCRdb to the early 2020s). This specimen's treatment or condition label, per the study, means: some 19 received Ad26.COV2.S at low or high dose, single or two shots; about 5 received placebo; per-sample allocation not given. Repertoires of vaccine and placebo recipients were sequenced from samples collected on day 63 after the first injection. Libraries were built with the immunoSEQ multiplex PCR assay. Here the immuneACCESS table is served through TCRdb, limited to in-frame sequences with V and J called. Missing clones are a known gap in these copies; in checked studies unresolved V genes cover under half, and the rest lacks a known reason. The sample records around 340,000 clones, 75% to 90% of which are singletons. In total, the top ten clones hold about 10% of the sample.

Sequenced here: peripheral blood, sampled in a trial of Ad26.COV2.S vaccine versus placebo. Every receptor here comes from a person aged 18-65 years who received the Ad26.COV2.S COVID-19 vaccine or a placebo.

The J gene is TRBJ2-3, the V gene TRBV24-1; 9 positions agree with TRBD2. CDR1 is KGHDR, CDR2 SFDVKD, per germline. This CDR3 has 20 amino acids. V lost 3 bases and J lost 3; bases outside the gene matches: 18. CDR3 nucleotides: TGTGCCACCAGTGATCGTCAACTAGCGGGCCTCTCCCCCGGTACAGATACGCAGTATTTT. It codes for CATSDRQLAGLSPGTDTQYF.

J is TRBJ2-4 and V is TRBV5-3; D may be TRBD1 (6 bases). TRBV5-3 is treated as an ORF (open reading frame) with a function not yet certain. The CDR3 extends over 17 amino acids. V lost 3 bases to trimming and J lost 8 bases, with 24 bases between them. The CDR3 loop is CARSSVDQTGKGDIQYF. CDR3 nucleotides: TGTGCCAGAAGCTCGGTTGATCAAACAGGGAAGGGAGACATTCAGTACTTC.

This clone turned up a few times. The J gene is TRBJ1-1, the V gene TRBV4-1, with no clear D. CDR1 MGHRA and CDR2 YSYEKL come from the germline V gene. The CDR3 extends over 16 amino acids. V shed 0 bases and J shed 4 bases, with 15 bases lying between them. The CDR3 DNA follows: TGCGCCAGCAGCCAAGATACTAATGGCGGGATCACTGAAGCTTTCTTT. This encodes CASSQDTNGGITEAFF.

V gene TRBV5-1 combines with J gene TRBJ2-7; no clear D gene. The CDR3 has 16 amino acids. Trimming stripped 4 bases from V and 2 bases from J, with 19 bases between. Germline CDR1 SGHRS, CDR2 YFSETQ. The CDR3, as DNA: TGCGCCAGCAGCCATGGCCTCGCGGACGGACCCTACGAGCAGTACTTC. Translated, it gives CASSHGLADGPYEQYF. Together with reference TRBV5-1 and TRBJ2-7, the CDR3 gives the full variable domain: KAGVTQTPRYLIKTRGQQVTLSCSPISGHRSVSWYQQTPGQGLQFLFEYFSETQRNKGNFPGRFSGRQFSNSRSEMNVSTLELGDSALYLCASSHGLADGPYEQYFGPGTRLTVT.

CDR3 DNA: TGTGCCAGCACCTGGGGTGTCGGTACGCAGTATTTT. Translating gives CASTWGVGTQYF. The V call is TRBV5-8, the J call TRBJ2-3; no definite D call. CDR3 length: 12 amino acids. The germline CDR1 and CDR2 sequences are SGHTS and YDEGEE. The V end lost 6 bases, the J end lost 8 bases, and 13 bases lay between the germline ends.

This clone was observed a few times. Here the CDR3 DNA reads TGTGCCAGTAGTATAGATCAGAATTCACCCCTCCACTTT. This sequence encodes CASSIDQNSPLHF. The chain carries TRBV19 and TRBJ1-6; D remains ambiguous. The germline V and J ends were trimmed by 0 bases and 7 bases, with 4 bases remaining between them. Germline values: CDR1 LNHDA, CDR2 SQIVND (reference sequence). The CDR3 has 13 amino acids. The entire variable domain, with the rest obtained from reference TRBV19 and TRBJ1-6, is as follows: DGGITQSPKYLFRKEGQNVTLSCEQNLNHDAMYWYRQDPGQGLRLIYYSQIVNDFQKGDIAEGYSVSREKKESFPLTVTSAQKNPTAFYLCASSIDQNSPLHFGNGTRLTVT.

The V and J genes are TRBV5-4 and TRBJ2-1; the match to TRBD2 covers 7 bases. V lost 1 base and J lost 5; bases outside the gene matches: 6. Per germline, CDR1 SGHNT and CDR2 YYREEE (reference sequence). This CDR3 is built from 15 residues. CDR3: CASSLSSGLNNEQFF. CDR3 DNA sequence: TGTGCCAGCAGCTTGTCTAGCGGATTAAACAATGAGCAGTTCTTC.

This chain links TRBV3-1 (or the pseudogene TRBV3-2) with TRBJ1-6; no clear D. Germline CDR1 is LGHDT and CDR2 is YNNKEL (reference sequence). The CDR3 contains 15 residues. The V end lost 1 base, the J end lost 5 bases, and 9 bases lay between the germline ends. CDR3 sequence (DNA): TGTGCCAGCAGCCAAGCCGACGGGGATAATTCACCCCTCCACTTT. Its protein product is CASSQADGDNSPLHF.

The chain carries TRBV28 and TRBJ2-1; no clear D gene. The CDR3 covers 17 residues. Trimming pared 6 bases from V and 5 bases from J, leaving 23 bases between. Germline CDR1 is MDHEN and CDR2 is SYDVKM. The CDR3: CASSPDRLSPYHNEQFF. CDR3 bases: TGTGCCAGCAGCCCGGACCGACTCAGCCCTTACCACAATGAGCAGTTCTTC.

This rearrangement joins TRBV21-1 to TRBJ1-2. TRBV21-1 is a documented pseudogene. The CDR3 is 13 residues long. CDR3 in amino acids: CASSTGDFDGYTF. CDR3 nucleotide sequence: TGTGCCAGCAGCACCGGAGATTTTGATGGCTACACCTTC.

The J gene is TRBJ1-4, the V gene TRBV27, with 8 bases aligning to TRBD1. The CDR3 has 16 residues. Germline trimming cut 10 bases from V and 7 bases from J; bases unmatched to any gene: 17. The germline V gene encodes CDR1 MNHEY and CDR2 SMNVEV (reference sequence). CDR3 DNA: TGTGCCATCCTTGACAGGGGTTCTTCTATTTGTGAAAAACTGTTTTTT. Its translation: CAILDRGSSICEKLFF.

The genes are TRBV7-9 and TRBJ2-7; D is possibly TRBD1 or TRBD2 (6 bases each). V lost 5 bases and J 3 bases, leaving 23 bases between the germline ends. The CDR3 has 17 amino acids. Germline values: CDR1 SEHNR, CDR2 FQNEAQ (reference sequence). CDR3 sequence (DNA): TGTGCCAGCAGCCCCCGTGGGGAAAGGGGGGCTCTCTACGAGCAGTACTTC. This codes for CASSPRGERGALYEQYF. Full variable domain (missing parts from reference TRBV7-9 and TRBJ2-7): DTGVSQNPRHKITKRGQNVTFRCDPISEHNRLYWYRQTLGQGPEFLTYFQNEAQLEKSRLLSDRFSAERPKGSFSTLEIQRTEQGDSAMYLCASSPRGERGALYEQYFGPGTRLTVT.

The chain has TRBV4-3 and TRBJ2-7; 11 bases align to TRBD1. The V segment lost 0 bases and the J segment 6 bases; nucleotides outside the gene matches: 7. The CDR3 totals 16 residues. Germline V gene lookup returns CDR1 LGHNA and CDR2 YSLEER. The CDR3 DNA reads TGCGCCAGCAGCCAAGAAGAAGCGGGACAGGGGGGCGAGCAGTACTTC. This encodes CASSQEEAGQGGEQYF.

CDR3 protein: CATGRGEGGYTF. CDR3 in DNA: TGTGCCACCGGGCGGGGGGAAGGCGGCTACACCTTC. This rearrangement joins TRBV6-5 to TRBJ1-2; tentative D call: TRBD1 (5 bases). There are 12 residues in the CDR3. Trimming pared 10 bases from V and 8 bases from J, leaving 17 bases between. CDR1 is MNHEY, CDR2 SVGAGI, per germline.

J is TRBJ2-3 and V is TRBV24-1; the D gene is possibly TRBD2 (8 bases). The CDR3 covers 15 residues. From germline, CDR1 is KGHDR and CDR2 SFDVKD. V was cut by 4 bases and J by 14 bases, with 24 bases left in between. The CDR3 nucleotides are TGTGCCACCAGTGAACCCTCGGGACTAGGGGGCAAGTGGTATTTT. This translates into CATSEPSGLGGKWYF.

The chain uses TRBV7-2 and TRBJ1-2; 7 nucleotides agree with TRBD1. The germline CDR1 and CDR2 sequences are SGHTA and FQGNSA. This CDR3 has 12 amino acids. Unmatched junction bases numbered 6, after V lost 8 bases and J lost 6 bases. The CDR3 DNA reads as TGTGCCAGCGCCACAGGGGTCGATGGCTACACCTTC. Translation: CASATGVDGYTF.

The chain employs TRBV7-2 and TRBJ2-7; tentative D call: TRBD1 (6 bases). The V end lost 0 bases, the J end lost 3 bases, and 12 bases lay between the germline ends. From germline, CDR1 is SGHTA and CDR2 FQGNSA. The CDR3 consists of 15 residues. In DNA, the CDR3 is TGTGCCAGCAGCTTAGCAAGGACAGCCTTCTACGAGCAGTACTTC. This codes for CASSLARTAFYEQYF.

The chain recombines TRBV3-1 (or the pseudogene TRBV3-2) with TRBJ2-5; TRBD2 is a possible D gene (5 bases). The CDR3 runs to 14 residues. CDR1 LGHDT and CDR2 YNNKEL come from the germline V gene (reference sequence). Trimming stripped 2 bases from V and 1 base from J, with 8 bases between. The CDR3 DNA reads as TGTGCCAGCAGCCAAATGACTACCCAAGAGACCCAGTACTTC. Translated, it gives CASSQMTTQETQYF.

The chain couples TRBV5-6 to TRBJ2-1, with D unresolved. This CDR3 is 15 amino acids long. V dropped 0 bases and J dropped 0 bases, with 7 bases sitting between them. CDR1 and CDR2 from the germline V gene are SGHDT and YYEEEE. The CDR3 is CASSLGPSSYNEQFF. Here the CDR3 DNA reads TGTGCCAGCAGCTTGGGTCCCAGCTCCTACAATGAGCAGTTCTTC.

The V and J genes are TRBV7-3 and TRBJ2-7; the match to TRBD1 covers 10 bases. Germline lookup yields CDR1 SGHTA and CDR2 FQGTGA. With V trimmed by 2 bases and J by 6 bases, 13 bases remained unmatched. The CDR3 sequence is 17 residues long. CDR3 loop: CASSLGLGDRGSGEQYF. Written as DNA, the CDR3 is TGTGCCAGCAGCTTAGGGTTGGGGGACAGGGGATCAGGCGAGCAGTACTTC.

The rearrangement uses TRBV5-1 and TRBJ2-1, with 11 positions matching TRBD2. V shed 0 bases, J shed 4 bases, and the junction held 18 bases outside the gene matches. CDR1 is SGHRS and CDR2 is YFSETQ in the germline V gene. This CDR3 comprises 21 residues. CDR3 residues: CASSLGSLPLSGGAVYNEQFF. The CDR3 nucleotides read TGCGCCAGCAGCTTGGGCTCTTTACCCCTTAGCGGGGGGGCCGTGTACAATGAGCAGTTCTTC.

This chain joins TRBV27 and TRBJ2-3; TRBD1 aligns across 8 bases. The germline CDR1 and CDR2 sequences are MNHEY and SMNVEV (reference sequence). This CDR3 region has 15 residues. The trim removed 6 bases at V and 5 bases at J, leaving 10 bases unmatched. CDR3 sequence reads: CASSRTGRGGDTQYF. CDR3 nucleotides: TGTGCCAGCAGCAGGACAGGGCGAGGTGGAGATACGCAGTATTTT.

The chain uses TRBV9 and TRBJ2-1; TRBD2 agrees at 11 bases. The germline CDR1 and CDR2 sequences are SGDLS and YYNGEE. V gave up 0 bases and J gave up 10 bases; unmatched junction bases: 6. This CDR3 is built from 15 residues. CDR3 in DNA: TGTGCCAGCAGCGTAGATCTAGCGGGAGGCGACGAGCAGTTCTTC. As protein: CASSVDLAGGDEQFF.

The rearrangement joins TRBV6-5 to TRBJ2-7; TRBD2 matches 7 bases. Germline lookup yields CDR1 MNHEY and CDR2 SVGAGI. Unmatched junction bases numbered 12, after V lost 7 bases and J lost 3 bases. The CDR3 is 15 amino acids. The DNA for the CDR3 is TGTGCCAGCATTAAAGGAGGACTAGAGAACTACGAGCAGTACTTC. This translates into CASIKGGLENYEQYF.

In its sample, this clone was seen a few times. V and J are TRBV7-8 and TRBJ1-5, with unresolved D. V was pared by 4 bases and J by 1 base, with 2 bases between. The V gene's germline CDR1 is SGHVS and CDR2 FQNEAQ. The CDR3 runs to 12 residues. CDR3 sequence reads: CASSYSNQPQHF. CDR3 nucleotides: TGTGCCAGCAGCTACAGCAATCAGCCCCAGCATTTT.

V and J are TRBV27 and TRBJ2-7; weak D call: TRBD1 (6 bases). CDR3 length equals 13 residues. Trimming took 5 bases from V and 5 from J, leaving 13 bases between them. CDR1 and CDR2 (germline): MNHEY, SMNVEV (reference sequence). This chain's CDR3 is CASSATGSHEQYF. The CDR3 nucleotides are TGTGCCAGCAGTGCCACAGGGTCCCACGAGCAGTACTTC.

The chain combines TRBV28 with TRBJ1-3, with D uncertain. CDR1 MDHEN and CDR2 SYDVKM come from the germline V gene. Trimming left V 11 bases short and J 0 bases short, with 26 bases between. This CDR3 has 18 amino acids. CDR3 sequence (DNA): TGTGCCTCTGAATCCTCCCGACACCGGGCGTTCTCTGGAAACACCATATATTTT. This sequence encodes CASESSRHRAFSGNTIYF.